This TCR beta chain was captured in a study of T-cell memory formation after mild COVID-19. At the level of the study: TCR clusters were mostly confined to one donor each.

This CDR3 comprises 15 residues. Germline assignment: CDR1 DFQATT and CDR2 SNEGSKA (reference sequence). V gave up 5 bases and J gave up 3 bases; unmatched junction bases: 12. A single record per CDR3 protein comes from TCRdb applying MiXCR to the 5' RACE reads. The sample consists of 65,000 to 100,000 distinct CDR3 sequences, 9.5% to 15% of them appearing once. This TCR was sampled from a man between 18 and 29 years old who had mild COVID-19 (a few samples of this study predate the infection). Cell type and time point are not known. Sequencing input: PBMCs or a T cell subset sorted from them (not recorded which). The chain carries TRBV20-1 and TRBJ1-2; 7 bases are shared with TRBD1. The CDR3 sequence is CSAPDSGDRDYGYTF. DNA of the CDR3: TGCAGTGCTCCCGATTCAGGGGACAGAGACTATGGCTACACCTTC.